This T cell receptor (beta chain) was documented in a study of cytomegalovirus exposure and HLA in healthy donors. On this clone itself: What it binds is unknown.

General study findings and limits: Most TCRs appeared rarely, but some public TCRs recurred in many donors.

Germline assignment: CDR1 MGHRA and CDR2 YSYEKL. The CDR3 consists of 17 residues. Amplification used 60 Vbeta primers and 13 Jbeta primers. Sequencing used immunoSEQ multiplex PCR; TCRdb keeps in-frame clones, though not all of them. The data show about 160,000 clones, roughly 80% seen once. The sequenced sample consisted of PBMCs. The chain has TRBV4-1 and TRBJ2-5; weak D call: TRBD2 (6 bases). The J call is doubtful: the DNA matches TRBJ2-7 better. This clonotype was sampled from a male donor in good health and CMV-seropositive. CDR3 region: CASSPFFRARGSYEQYF. As DNA, the CDR3 is TGCGCCAGCAGCCCCTTTTTCAGAGCGCGGGGTTCCTACGAGCAGTACTTC.